This T cell receptor beta chain came from a study of cytomegalovirus exposure and HLA in healthy donors. Study results and limitations: Confirmation was obtained in vitro that three CMV-associated chains are specific for CMV antigens.

Clones were read by immunoSEQ multiplex PCR, and TCRdb kept only the in-frame ones, dropping some. The repertoire consists of roughly 63,000 clones, with more than 70% occurring once and the leading ten covering 1.2%. About this clone itself: What it binds is not known.

The clonotype originates from a woman between 18 and 30 years old in good health and CMV-seronegative. Sample: PBMCs.

CDR3 bases: TGTGCCAGCAGTGTACAGGGGAACACTGAAGCTTTCTTT. Translation: CASSVQGNTEAFF. This chain uses TRBV6-1 with TRBJ1-1; TRBD1 is a possible D gene (6 bases). The germline V gene has CDR1 MNHNS and CDR2 SASEGT. Trimming pared 4 bases from V and 1 base from J, leaving 7 bases between. The CDR3 has 13 amino acids.